The T cell receptor beta chain described here comes from a study of CD8+CD57+ T cells in acquired aplastic anemia (dated by TCRdb to the late 2010s). Study-level background: Extracted DNA from sorted CD4+ and CD8+ cells averaged approximately 3 ug, ranging from about 0.2 to 30 ug. Mean read counts for healthy donor samples were approximately 10 million for CD4+ cells and 11.0 million for CD8+ cells. What the research found in general, with its limitations: Around 28 CD8+ CDR3 sequences were found to be shared between patients and controls, but these sequences appeared to be highly expressed in patients and within the immunodominant clones of the patients. CD8+ Simpson's diversity did not differ significantly between patients and healthy controls (P=0.060).

CDR1 and CDR2 were assigned from the germline V gene as SGHTA and FQGNSA. The CDR3 runs 17 residues from the cysteine to the phenylalanine. The read is trimmed to its CDR3 DNA, 51 bases read in frame from base 1. V loses 1 base, J loses 2 bases, and the germline ends lie 17 bases apart. TCR beta VDJ combination and CDR3 sequence profiling used genomic DNA as the template. An Illumina HiSeq 2000 was the platform used for TCR repertoire sequencing. Per the authors' processing: TRBV/TRBJ rearrangement plots, CDR3 size and DJ length profiles, and Simpson's diversity index were used to evaluate the repertoires. Whichever DNA sequence was most abundant in the deep sequencing data was defined as the immunodominant clone. CDR3 amino acid sequences were checked for sharing across subjects and were also compared against the VDJdb database and published repertoires. TCRdb cleaned the public reads at Q25 with fastp, built clones with MiXCR and kept in-frame beta chains. Every distinct CDR3 protein forms one entry, paired with its most common genes and DNA. The V and J calls were not made by the authors but by TCRdb's processing. The sample yields hundreds of thousands of distinct CDR3 sequences; about 70% were counted once. The ten largest make up less than 4% of the sample.

In this study, sorted CD4+ and CD8+ T cells from the blood of healthy subjects and of severe aplastic anemia patients had their TCR repertoires deep-sequenced. Ficoll-Paque density gradient centrifugation was used to isolate peripheral blood mononuclear cells. CD4+ and CD8+ T cells were sorted by FACS or magnetic beads before DNA extraction. This clonotype was seen a handful of times. It has no known antigen specificity. No per-base quality is available; no much larger clone lies one base away. The V and J genes are TRBV7-2 and TRBJ2-5; TRBD2 might be the D gene, on 6 matching bases. The sample comprised sorted CD4+, CD8+, or CD8+CD57+ T cells (not recorded which) from PBMCs. The receptor was derived from a human donor in good health, serving as a control. The CDR3 reads as follows: CASSLGRLVGSQETQYF. The DNA reads as follows: TGTGCCAGCAGCTTAGGCCGACTAGTGGGGAGTCAAGAGACCCAGTACTTC. Where the CDR3 stops, the reference TRBV7-2 and TRBJ2-5 genes take over; the full variable domain is GAGVSQSPSNKVTEKGKDVELRCDPISGHTALYWYRQSLGQGLEFLIYFQGNSAPDKSGLPSDRFSAERTGGSVSTLTIQRTQQEDSAVYLCASSLGRLVGSQETQYFGPGTRLLVL.